This paragraph covers one T cell receptor beta chain sequence. V shed 8 bases and J shed 8 bases, with 12 bases lying between them. Germline CDR1 and CDR2: MDHEN and SYDVKM. The CDR3 totals 11 residues. Primers for the PCR totalled 60 Vbeta and 13 Jbeta. The protocol was immunoSEQ multiplex PCR, while the TCRdb copy is restricted to in-frame clones and leaves out a portion. The table has about 200,000 clones, 60% to 80% seen once. This sample stems from a study of cytomegalovirus exposure and HLA in healthy donors. This sequence joins TRBV28 and TRBJ1-2, with D perhaps matching TRBD1 (5 bases). This clonotype was obtained from a man aged 18-30 years in good health and CMV-seronegative. Input material: PBMCs. DNA of the CDR3: TGTGCCAGCGGAAGCAGGGCAGGCTACACCTTC. Its translation is CASGSRAGYTF.